The 29 T cell receptor beta chains presented below share a single source sample, sequenced in a study of blood T cell repertoires in COVID-19. Data came from immunoSEQ multiplex PCR; TCRdb stores just in-frame clones and leaves some out. The data hold 220,000 or so clones, with over 75% observed a single time. Sequencing was done on a sample of PBMCs or T cells enriched from blood (not recorded which). The source of these receptors is a woman aged 18-29 years in a cohort exposed to, infected with or recovered from COVID-19 (not recorded which).

The J gene is TRBJ1-1, the V gene TRBV21-1; TRBD1 was called by the table and not checked on the DNA. TRBV21-1 is designated a pseudogene. The CDR3 has 13 residues. Written as DNA, the CDR3 is TGTGCCAGCAGCAAAGATCACAATACCGAAGCTTTCTTT. Translated: CASSKDHNTEAFF.

This rearrangement joins TRBV27 to TRBJ2-7, with 12 bases identical to TRBD2. The germline V gene encodes CDR1 MNHEY and CDR2 SMNVEV (reference sequence). The CDR3 loop spans 14 amino acids. With V trimmed by 2 bases and J by 6 bases, 2 bases remained unmatched. This chain's CDR3 is CASSLLAGGFEQYF. In DNA, the CDR3 is TGTGCCAGCAGTTTACTAGCGGGAGGGTTCGAGCAGTACTTC.

The gene calls are TRBV11-2 and TRBJ2-7, with TRBD2 identical over 8 bases. V trimming: 3 bases; J trimming: 1 base; junction bases outside the gene matches: 5. Germline V lookup: CDR1 SGHAT, CDR2 FQNNGV. The CDR3 covers 15 residues. The CDR3 sequence is CASSFLAGGSYEQYF. The CDR3 DNA sequence: TGTGCCAGCAGCTTCCTCGCGGGAGGTTCCTACGAGCAGTACTTC. Together with reference TRBV11-2 and TRBJ2-7, the CDR3 gives the full variable domain: EAGVAQSPRYKIIEKRQSVAFWCNPISGHATLYWYQQILGQGPKLLIQFQNNGVVDDSQLPKDRFSAERLKGVDSTLKIQPAKLEDSAVYLCASSFLAGGSYEQYFGPGTRLTVT.

The rearrangement joins TRBV9 to TRBJ1-5; 8 bases fit TRBD1. The CDR3 runs to 14 residues. V dropped 4 bases and J dropped 7; count of bases not matched to a gene: 7. Germline CDR1 and CDR2: SGDLS and YYNGEE. CDR3 residues: CASSKGQAPQPQHF. CDR3 DNA: TGTGCCAGCAGCAAGGGACAGGCCCCACAGCCCCAGCATTTT.

The V call is TRBV24-1, the J call TRBJ2-5; 16 bases line up with TRBD2. From germline, CDR1 is KGHDR and CDR2 SFDVKD. The CDR3 spans 17 residues. V lost 4 bases, J lost 6 bases, and 7 bases stayed unmatched. The CDR3 is CATSDPGTSGGAKTQYF. Written as DNA, the CDR3 is TGTGCCACCAGTGACCCTGGGACTAGCGGGGGGGCGAAGACCCAGTACTTC.

The chain couples TRBV29-1 to TRBJ1-1; the D gene is possibly TRBD1 (5 bases). The ends were cut back, 7 bases at V and 6 bases at J, with 18 bases in the middle. This CDR3 comprises 13 residues. Germline V CDR1 and CDR2: SQVTM, ANQGSEA. CDR3 DNA sequence: TGCAGCGACCTACAGGAGAGTATGGCTGAAGCTTTCTTT. Its protein is CSDLQESMAEAFF.

The rearrangement joins TRBV7-6 to TRBJ2-7; D may be TRBD1 (6 bases). The V end was cut by 2 bases, the J end by 7 bases, with 12 bases between. This CDR3 spans 13 amino acids. Germline V gene sequence: CDR1 SGHVS, CDR2 FNYEAQ. CDR3 coding DNA: TGTGCCAGCAGCTTAACAGGGACGGGGGAGCAGTACTTC. Translation gives CASSLTGTGEQYF.

The rearrangement joins TRBV7-8 to TRBJ1-5; the match to TRBD1 covers 9 bases. This CDR3 is built from 15 residues. CDR1 is SGHVS and CDR2 is FQNEAQ in the germline V gene. The J segment lost 3 bases and the V segment lost 4 bases, leaving 4 bases of the junction unmatched. CDR3 DNA sequence: TGTGCCAGCAGCTATACAGGGGGCCCCAATCAGCCCCAGCATTTT. Translating gives CASSYTGGPNQPQHF.

The chain links TRBV27 to TRBJ2-5; TRBD2 matches 15 bases. Germline V lookup: CDR1 MNHEY, CDR2 SMNVEV (reference sequence). The V gene end was trimmed by 5 bases and the J gene end by 5 bases; junction bases not matched to a gene: 9. This CDR3 comprises 17 residues. CDR3 loop: CASSPRTSGREGETQYF. The CDR3 coding sequence is TGTGCCAGCAGTCCCAGGACTAGCGGGAGGGAGGGGGAGACCCAGTACTTC.

The chain combines TRBV7-2 with TRBJ1-5; tentatively, D is TRBD1 (6 bases). The length of the CDR3 is 16 residues. Trimming took 2 bases from V and 4 from J, leaving 15 bases between them. CDR1 is SGHTA and CDR2 is FQGNSA in the germline V gene. The CDR3, as DNA: TGTGCCAGCAGCTTAACAGGGAGTTGGGCAAATCAGCCCCAGCATTTT. This sequence encodes CASSLTGSWANQPQHF.

V is TRBV19 and J is TRBJ2-7; the match to TRBD2 covers 7 bases. Germline V CDR1 and CDR2: LNHDA, SQIVND (reference sequence). The CDR3 sequence is 12 residues long. V lost 3 bases, J lost 6 bases, and 2 bases stayed unmatched. The chain's CDR3 is CASSITGGEQYF. The DNA for the CDR3 is TGTGCCAGTAGTATTACGGGGGGCGAGCAGTACTTC.

V usage is TRBV5-4 and J usage is TRBJ2-4, with 12 bases that match TRBD1. Trimming at V came to 6 bases and at J to 6 bases, leaving 4 bases not matched to a gene. CDR1 and CDR2 from the germline V gene are SGHNT and YYREEE (reference sequence). This CDR3 is 14 amino acids long. The CDR3 region has the DNA TGTGCCAGCACCCCGGGACAGGGGGCAAACATTCAGTACTTC. Translated, it gives CASTPGQGANIQYF.

The chain recombines TRBV11-3 with TRBJ2-3; 15 nucleotides line up with TRBD2. V lost 4 bases, J lost 1 base, and 6 bases stayed unmatched. The CDR3 sequence is 18 residues long. Germline V CDR1 and CDR2: SGHNT, YENEEA. CDR3: CASSSGLAGGGGTDTQYF. DNA for the CDR3: TGTGCCAGCAGCTCCGGACTAGCGGGAGGGGGGGGCACAGATACGCAGTATTTT.

V is TRBV18 and J is TRBJ1-4; D gene ambiguous. The CDR3 is 16 residues long. Germline CDR1 KGHSH, CDR2 LQKENI. Between the trimmed V and J ends, which lost 4 bases and 3 bases, there was a span of 15 bases. As DNA, the CDR3 is TGTGCCAGCTCACTAGGGAGGATAAACCCTAATGAAAAACTGTTTTTT. This translates into CASSLGRINPNEKLFF.

V and J are TRBV4-1 and TRBJ2-3, with 8 bases that match TRBD2. V shed 0 bases and J 3 bases; nucleotides not matched to a gene: 5. The CDR3 extends over 16 amino acids. Looked up from germline, CDR1 is MGHRA and CDR2 is YSYEKL. DNA of the CDR3: TGCGCCAGCAGCCAAGATAATACGGGAGGGACAGATACGCAGTATTTT. Residues: CASSQDNTGGTDTQYF.

This chain links TRBV19 with TRBJ2-2; D uncertain. The CDR3 is made up of 14 amino acids. CDR1 is LNHDA, CDR2 SQIVND, per germline (reference sequence). V was cut by 3 bases and J by 3 bases, with 8 bases left in between. The CDR3 region has the DNA TGTGCCAGTAGTATTAACCAGGACACCGGGGAGCTGTTTTTT. It yields the protein CASSINQDTGELFF.

V and J are TRBV6-1 and TRBJ1-6; D remains ambiguous. The V gene lost 1 base and the J gene lost 10 bases, with 14 bases spanning the gap. CDR3 length: 15 residues. Looked up from germline, CDR1 is MNHNS and CDR2 is SASEGT. The CDR3 reads CASSEVGLGGSPLHF. DNA of the CDR3: TGTGCCAGCAGTGAAGTGGGCCTTGGCGGGTCACCCCTCCACTTT.

The CDR3 bases are TGTGCCAGCAGCTGGGACAGGGGATATGGCTACACCTTC. As protein: CASSWDRGYGYTF. This rearrangement joins TRBV7-3 to TRBJ1-2; 10 bases map to TRBD1. Germline-derived CDR1 and CDR2 are SGHTA and FQGTGA. The CDR3 covers 13 residues. J lost 5 bases, V lost 4 bases, and 1 base had no gene match.

This rearrangement joins TRBV7-9 to TRBJ2-1, with 11 positions matching TRBD2. This CDR3 has 14 amino acids. Germline loops: CDR1 SEHNR, CDR2 FQNEAQ (reference sequence). The ends lost 6 bases at V and 5 bases at J; junction bases unmatched: 3. The CDR3 loop reads CASRVGLADNEQFF. The DNA for the CDR3 is TGTGCCAGCAGGGTGGGACTAGCGGACAATGAGCAGTTCTTC.

About this clone itself: The identical CDR3 is also encoded by other nucleotide sequences in the sample. In DNA form, the CDR3 reads TGCGCCAGCAGCTTGGGTCAGGGGGACTATGGCTACACCTTC. Protein sequence: CASSLGQGDYGYTF. The chain couples TRBV5-1 to TRBJ1-2; 7 bases align to TRBD1. Per germline, CDR1 SGHRS and CDR2 YFSETQ. The CDR3 is 14 residues long. V lost 0 bases, J lost 3 bases, and 2 bases stayed unmatched. Looking up the rest from reference TRBV5-1 and TRBJ1-2 gives the full variable domain: KAGVTQTPRYLIKTRGQQVTLSCSPISGHRSVSWYQQTPGQGLQFLFEYFSETQRNKGNFPGRFSGRQFSNSRSEMNVSTLELGDSALYLCASSLGQGDYGYTFGSGTRLTVV.

This clone was detected only a few times. The chain employs TRBV2 and TRBJ2-7, with D tentatively TRBD2 (6 bases). The CDR3 is made up of 13 amino acids. Germline V gene lookup returns CDR1 SNHLY and CDR2 FYNNEI. Trimming cost V 4 bases and J 1 base, with 8 bases left between them. CDR3 coding DNA: TGTGCCAGCAGTGGGAGGGGTTCCTACGAGCAGTACTTC. This translates into CASSGRGSYEQYF.

Comment on this clone: One end of the junction fails to match germline, which may point to a read error. This sequence joins TRBV14 and TRBJ1-1, with 8 nucleotides matching TRBD1. This CDR3 region has 13 residues. Germline CDR1 and CDR2: SGHDN and FVKESK. Here the CDR3 reads CASSPDRASPPGF. In DNA form, the CDR3 reads TGTGCCAGCAGCCCGGACAGGGCCTCCCCACCGGGATTT.

This sequence joins TRBV15 and TRBJ2-7, with 12 positions matching TRBD2. Trimming cost V 5 bases and J 2 bases; bases outside gene matches: 1. The CDR3 contains 14 residues. Germline V gene lookup returns CDR1 LNHNV and CDR2 YYDKDF (reference sequence). This CDR3 reads CATSGLAGPYEQYF. CDR3 DNA sequence: TGTGCCACCAGCGGACTAGCGGGGCCCTACGAGCAGTACTTC.

CDR3 bases: TGTGCCAGCAGCCAAGATAGAGGGAGCTTCACAGATACGCAGTATTTT. Translating gives CASSQDRGSFTDTQYF. This sequence joins TRBV3-1 (or the pseudogene TRBV3-2) and TRBJ2-3; D might be TRBD2 (5 bases). The germline CDR1 and CDR2 sequences are LGHDT and YNNKEL (reference sequence). The CDR3 totals 16 residues. Trimming took 0 bases from V and 2 from J, leaving 12 bases between them.

The chain combines TRBV5-4 with TRBJ1-6; TRBD1 might be the D (5 bases). CDR1 and CDR2 from the germline V gene are SGHNT and YYREEE (reference sequence). With 0 bases removed from V and 13 bases from J, the gap between germline ends came to 17 bases. The CDR3 has 15 amino acids. The CDR3 loop reads CASSLAQGLMGPLHF. The DNA of the CDR3 is TGTGCCAGCAGCTTGGCCCAGGGCCTCATGGGGCCCCTCCACTTT.

V is TRBV24-1 and J is TRBJ2-2; 8 bases fit TRBD2. CDR1 is KGHDR, CDR2 SFDVKD, per germline. This CDR3 region has 17 residues. V shed 3 bases and J 2 bases; nucleotides not matched to a gene: 7. The CDR3 DNA follows: TGTGCCACCAGTGATCCCTCGGCGGGAGGCAACACCGGGGAGCTGTTTTTT. Residues: CATSDPSAGGNTGELFF.

The chain joins TRBV2 to TRBJ2-1; 10 nucleotides align to TRBD2. The CDR3 totals 15 residues. V lost 3 bases to trimming and J lost 4 bases; unmatched junction nucleotides: 3. Germline V gives CDR1 SNHLY, CDR2 FYNNEI. CDR3 nucleotide sequence: TGTGCCAGCAGTGATGGACTAGCGGAATACAATGAGCAGTTCTTC. It encodes CASSDGLAEYNEQFF. The full variable domain, its missing parts supplied by reference TRBV2 and TRBJ2-1, is EPEVTQTPSHQVTQMGQEVILRCVPISNHLYFYWYRQILGQKVEFLVSFYNNEISEKSEIFDDQFSVERPDGSNFTLKIRSTKLEDSAMYFCASSDGLAEYNEQFFGPGTRLTVL.

The rearrangement links TRBV6-5 to TRBJ2-7; a weak D match, TRBD2 (5 bases). CDR1 is MNHEY, CDR2 SVGAGI, per germline. V lost 8 bases, J lost 3 bases, and 17 bases lay in between. This CDR3 is built from 14 residues. The CDR3 loop reads CASGSQDVYYEQYF. The CDR3 DNA reads as TGTGCCAGCGGGAGTCAGGACGTCTACTACGAGCAGTACTTC.

V gene TRBV3-1 (or the pseudogene TRBV3-2) combines with J gene TRBJ1-4, with D uncertain. CDR1 is LGHDT, CDR2 YNNKEL, per germline (reference sequence). This CDR3 is built from 14 residues. Between the trimmed V and J ends, which lost 4 bases and 6 bases, there was a span of 12 bases. CDR3 in DNA: TGTGCCAGCAGCCTACTTAGTGAGGATGAAAAACTGTTTTTT. Translating it yields CASSLLSEDEKLFF.